The 23 T cell receptor beta chains presented below share a single source sample, sequenced in a study of control samples from healthy donors and cancer patients. Generated by immunoSEQ multiplex PCR, the TCRdb table keeps only in-frame clones and is missing some. The table shows about 13,000 clones, with around 79% occurring only once. Sequenced sample: formalin-fixed, paraffin-embedded tissue. The receptors were gathered from a male donor with melanoma.

V usage is TRBV10-3 and J usage is TRBJ1-2; possibly TRBD1 for D (5 bases). CDR1 and CDR2 (germline): ENHRY, SYGVKD. The CDR3 consists of 15 residues. The V and J ends lost 3 bases and 6 bases respectively, with 17 bases between them. The CDR3, as DNA: TGTGCCATCAGTGACCGGCGACCCCCGGGGGATGGCTACACCTTC. Its translation is CAISDRRPPGDGYTF.

CDR3: CASSTGTGFYSNQPQHF. The CDR3 bases are TGTGCCAGCAGTACCGGGACAGGGTTCTATAGCAATCAGCCCCAGCATTTT. This chain links TRBV6-2 or TRBV6-3 with TRBJ1-5; TRBD1 matches at 9 bases. CDR3 length: 17 amino acids. Germline values: CDR1 MNHEY, CDR2 SVGEGT. With 5 bases clipped from V and 0 bases from J, the junction kept 8 bases outside the gene matches.

In nucleotides, the CDR3 is TGTGCCAGCAATCCAAGGATTGGGGGTACCGGGGAGCTGTTTTTT. It yields the protein CASNPRIGGTGELFF. This chain links TRBV2 with TRBJ2-2; D tentatively reads TRBD1 or TRBD2 (5 bases each). Trimming took 7 bases from V and 5 from J, leaving 17 bases between them. This CDR3 has 15 residues. Germline assignment: CDR1 SNHLY and CDR2 FYNNEI. The variable domain in full, completed from reference TRBV2 and TRBJ2-2, reads EPEVTQTPSHQVTQMGQEVILRCVPISNHLYFYWYRQILGQKVEFLVSFYNNEISEKSEIFDDQFSVERPDGSNFTLKIRSTKLEDSAMYFCASNPRIGGTGELFFGEGSRLTVL.

The rearrangement joins TRBV7-2 to TRBJ1-5, with D tentatively TRBD1 (5 bases). CDR1 SGHTA and CDR2 FQGNSA come from the germline V gene. Trimming removed 5 bases from V and 3 bases from J, with 14 bases in between. The CDR3 loop spans 15 amino acids. Written as DNA, the CDR3 is TGTGCCAGCAGCATGGGGGGGGGTACCAATCAGCCCCAGCATTTT. Residues: CASSMGGGTNQPQHF.

V usage is TRBV19 and J usage is TRBJ1-2, with a tentative D call TRBD1 (6 bases). Germline-derived CDR1 and CDR2 are LNHDA and SQIVND (reference sequence). V lost 6 bases and J lost 6, with 17 bases in between. The CDR3 length is 14 residues. CDR3 residues: CASRSGQLVHGYTF. The CDR3 DNA reads as TGTGCCAGTAGGAGTGGACAGCTCGTTCATGGCTACACCTTC.

The CDR3 nucleotides read TGTGCCAGTATTCCTGGACAGGACTGGGGCACTGAAGCTTTCTTT. This translates into CASIPGQDWGTEAFF. The chain is built from TRBV19 and TRBJ1-1, with 7 positions matching TRBD1. In germline, CDR1 is LNHDA, CDR2 SQIVND (reference sequence). With V trimmed by 7 bases and J by 4 bases, 12 bases remained unmatched. The CDR3 has 15 amino acids.

The V call is TRBV11-2, the J call TRBJ2-7; no definite D call. CDR3 size: 17 residues. Germline-derived CDR1 and CDR2 are SGHAT and FQNNGV. Trimming stripped 0 bases from V and 0 bases from J, with 15 bases between. The CDR3, as DNA: TGTGCCAGCAGCTTAGAATTCGTTACAGCGAGCTCCTACGAGCAGTACTTC. Translation gives CASSLEFVTASSYEQYF.

The V gene is TRBV28, the J gene TRBJ2-5; 12 bases line up with TRBD2. CDR3 size: 16 residues. The V gene end was trimmed by 5 bases and the J gene end by 5 bases; junction bases not matched to a gene: 9. The V gene's germline CDR1 is MDHEN and CDR2 SYDVKM. CDR3 in DNA: TGTGCCAGCAGTACCATCACTAGCGGGGGGACGGAGACCCAGTACTTC. It encodes CASSTITSGGTETQYF. The full variable domain, completed using reference TRBV28 and TRBJ2-5, is DVKVTQSSRYLVKRTGEKVFLECVQDMDHENMFWYRQDPGLGLRLIYFSYDVKMKEKGDIPEGYSVSREKKERFSLILESASTNQTSMYLCASSTITSGGTETQYFGPGTRLLVL.

The chain couples TRBV4-2 to TRBJ1-4; D is uncertain. Trimming took off 8 bases at V and 3 bases at J, with 19 bases between the two ends. The germline V gene has CDR1 LGHNA and CDR2 YNFKEQ. This CDR3 region has 16 residues. The CDR3 loop reads CASRTMGGGPNEKLFF. The CDR3 nucleotides are TGTGCCAGCCGCACGATGGGAGGCGGACCTAATGAAAAACTGTTTTTT.

The chain employs TRBV7-2 and TRBJ2-5, with D perhaps matching TRBD2 (6 bases). Germline CDR1 and CDR2: SGHTA and FQGNSA. V lost 1 base to trimming and J lost 5 bases, with 17 bases between them. The CDR3 runs 16 residues. In nucleotides, the CDR3 is TGTGCCAGCAGCTTAGGCGGGGCCACGGCAGGGGAGACCCAGTACTTC. It translates to CASSLGGATAGETQYF.

The rearrangement links TRBV7-2 to TRBJ1-3; TRBD1 matches at 8 bases. CDR1 SGHTA and CDR2 FQGNSA come from the germline V gene. The CDR3 is 15 residues long. V was clipped by 5 bases and J by 7 bases; unmatched bases: 10. CDR3 protein: CASSLRQGTWNTIYF. In DNA form, the CDR3 reads TGTGCCAGCAGCCTCAGACAGGGGACCTGGAACACCATATATTTT.

This clone has a handful of counts. The J gene is TRBJ1-6, the V gene TRBV10-3, with 7 bases matching TRBD1. With V trimmed by 5 bases and J by 7 bases, 5 bases remained unmatched. Germline CDR1 ENHRY, CDR2 SYGVKD. The CDR3 runs to 14 residues. The CDR3 loop reads CAISSGTANSPLHF. The CDR3 bases are TGTGCCATCAGTTCCGGGACAGCCAATTCACCCCTCCACTTT.

CDR3 protein: CASSLATGASTEAFF. As DNA, the CDR3 is TGTGCCAGCAGCTTGGCCACAGGGGCGAGCACTGAAGCTTTCTTT. V and J are TRBV7-9 and TRBJ1-1; the match to TRBD1 covers 7 bases. CDR1 is SEHNR and CDR2 is FQNEAQ in the germline V gene (reference sequence). The CDR3 is 15 amino acids. J lost 4 bases, V lost 3 bases, and 8 bases had no gene match.

This chain uses TRBV3-1 (or the pseudogene TRBV3-2) with TRBJ1-5; a weak D match, TRBD1 (6 bases). The CDR3 is made up of 16 amino acids. Trimming shortened V by 3 bases and J by 1 base, and 13 bases separated the two germline ends. Germline values: CDR1 LGHDT, CDR2 YNNKEL (reference sequence). The CDR3 bases are TGTGCCAGCAGCCAGGGCAGGGGAATCAGCAATCAGCCCCAGCATTTT. Its protein is CASSQGRGISNQPQHF.

The chain uses TRBV19 and TRBJ1-5; no firm D call. This CDR3 contains 15 residues. CDR1 LNHDA and CDR2 SQIVND come from the germline V gene (reference sequence). With 2 bases removed from V and 1 base from J, the gap between germline ends came to 9 bases. In DNA form, the CDR3 reads TGTGCCAGTAGTATACATATCCAGAGCAATCAGCCCCAGCATTTT. It specifies CASSIHIQSNQPQHF.

This sequence joins TRBV4-2 and TRBJ2-3; 8 bases align to TRBD2. Germline V CDR1 and CDR2: LGHNA, YNFKEQ. The CDR3 runs to 17 residues. Trimming removed 3 bases from V and 3 bases from J; junction bases left unmatched: 11. CDR3 loop: CASSHDRRVAGTDTQYF. The DNA for the CDR3 is TGTGCCAGCAGCCATGACCGGAGGGTAGCGGGGACAGATACGCAGTATTTT.

V and J are TRBV27 and TRBJ2-3; TRBD2 might be the D (6 bases). V lost 7 bases and J 6 bases, leaving 14 bases between the germline ends. This CDR3 has 13 residues. Germline CDR1 is MNHEY and CDR2 is SMNVEV (reference sequence). The CDR3 sequence is CASMVPSEDTQYF. The CDR3, as DNA: TGTGCCAGCATGGTCCCTAGCGAGGATACGCAGTATTTT.

The V call is TRBV5-8, the J call TRBJ2-3; TRBD2 agrees at 12 bases. Losses at the gene ends were 2 bases for V and 1 base for J; bases not matched to a gene: 5. This CDR3 has 17 amino acids. Germline CDR1 is SGHTS and CDR2 is YDEGEE. CDR3 coding DNA: TGTGCCAGCAGCTTCCACCGGACTAGCGGGGGCACAGATACGCAGTATTTT. Translated, it gives CASSFHRTSGGTDTQYF.

This clone was counted a single time. The genes are TRBV11-1 and TRBJ2-2; TRBD2 is a possible D gene (5 bases). This CDR3 is built from 15 residues. Germline values: CDR1 SGHAT, CDR2 FQDESV (reference sequence). Trimming took off 2 bases at V and 2 bases at J, with 9 bases between the two ends. This CDR3 is CASSLYRGNTGELFF. DNA of the CDR3: TGTGCCAGCAGCTTATACCGGGGTAACACCGGGGAGCTGTTTTTT. Together with reference TRBV11-1 and TRBJ2-2, the CDR3 gives the full variable domain: EAEVAQSPRYKITEKSQAVAFWCDPISGHATLYWYRQILGQGPELLVQFQDESVVDDSQLPKDRFSAERLKGVDSTLKIQPAELGDSAMYLCASSLYRGNTGELFFGEGSRLTVL.

The chain uses TRBV5-6 and TRBJ1-5, with D possibly being TRBD1 (6 bases). Between the trimmed V and J ends, which lost 4 bases and 6 bases, there was a span of 8 bases. The CDR3 is 12 amino acids. The germline CDR1 and CDR2 sequences are SGHDT and YYEEEE. CDR3 protein: CASSAQGQPQHF. The CDR3 nucleotides are TGTGCCAGCAGCGCACAGGGTCAGCCCCAGCATTTT.

V and J are TRBV14 and TRBJ2-1; TRBD2 matches 8 bases. V gave up 4 bases and J gave up 5 bases; unmatched junction bases: 7. In germline, CDR1 is SGHDN, CDR2 FVKESK. The CDR3 loop spans 15 amino acids. The CDR3 spells CASSPTGGGNNEQFF. DNA for the CDR3: TGTGCCAGCAGCCCCACGGGCGGGGGGAACAATGAGCAGTTCTTC.

The chain couples TRBV3-1 (or the pseudogene TRBV3-2) to TRBJ2-2; tentative D call: TRBD2 (6 bases). Germline V gene lookup returns CDR1 LGHDT and CDR2 YNNKEL (reference sequence). CDR3 length equals 15 residues. V was cut by 4 bases and J by 4 bases, with 13 bases left in between. The CDR3 sequence: CASSPGTLVTGELFF. In DNA, the CDR3 is TGTGCCAGCAGCCCCGGGACTCTCGTCACCGGGGAGCTGTTTTTT.

The CDR3 region has the DNA TGCAGCGTTGAGAGCGGGGGGGCGGGTAATGAGCAGTTCTTC. Encoded protein: CSVESGGAGNEQFF. The gene calls are TRBV29-1 and TRBJ2-1, with 10 bases lining up with TRBD2. The CDR3 is made up of 14 amino acids. From germline, CDR1 is SQVTM and CDR2 ANQGSEA. Unmatched junction bases numbered 6, after V lost 3 bases and J lost 7 bases.